This T cell receptor (beta chain) was captured in a study of low-dose radiotherapy and immunotherapy resistance in tumors. The wider study: On an every-two-weeks schedule, patients received intravenous nivolumab 240 mg, along with ipilimumab 1 mg/kg every six weeks. Patients took 300 mg oral aspirin daily for four cycles from cycle 1 day 1.

Gene-specific TRAV and TRBV primers were used for first-strand cDNA, covering alpha and beta chains. The authors amplified TCRs for 15 to 25 PCR cycles with a constant-region primer and a V-primer adapter. Each CDR3 protein is one row after TCRdb ran MiXCR on the reads. The sample has 55,000 to 70,000 distinct CDR3 sequences, 25% seen once. Trimming pared 2 bases from V and 6 bases from J, leaving 11 bases between. CDR3 length: 13 residues. Sample time point: before trial treatment. Treatment of the donors consisted of nivolumab and ipilimumab (plus aspirin, low-dose cyclophosphamide and low-dose radiotherapy).

The sequence came from a male donor with prostate cancer. The rearrangement joins TRBV12-3 or TRBV12-4 to TRBJ2-7, with D unclear. The sequencing here drew on PBMCs, taken before treatment. The CDR3 protein is CASSLPGQSEQYF. CDR3 bases: TGTGCCAGCAGTTTACCCGGGCAATCCGAGCAGTACTTC.